This TCR beta chain was found in a study of identical twins. Using its own MiXCR run on the 5' RACE reads, TCRdb lists one record per CDR3 protein. The repertoire holds fewer than 550,000 distinct CDR3 sequences, with roughly an eighth as singletons. Details on this clonotype: Its antigen is unidentified.

Findings and caveats of the study: Clonotypes of the beta chain that were abundant in cord blood carried fewer insertions (memory repertoires showed none). Twins' excess sharing was less marked for out-of-frame beta sequences.

The CDR3 covers 14 residues. V dropped 4 bases and J dropped 8 bases, with 14 bases sitting between them. Germline V gene data show CDR1 as PRHDT and CDR2 as FYEKMQ (reference sequence). The same data also went into a second study, on yellow fever vaccine responses in identical twins. This second report adds: As reported, the vaccine T cell response of twins seemed partly convergent and partly personalized.

The receptor was isolated from a woman aged 18-35 years in good health. Sequenced input: CD4+ T cells sorted from blood. The rearrangement links TRBV13 to TRBJ1-4; unclear D gene. The CDR3 spells CASSSPPRREKLFF. The CDR3 coding sequence is TGTGCCAGCAGCTCTCCTCCGAGGAGGGAAAAACTGTTTTTT.